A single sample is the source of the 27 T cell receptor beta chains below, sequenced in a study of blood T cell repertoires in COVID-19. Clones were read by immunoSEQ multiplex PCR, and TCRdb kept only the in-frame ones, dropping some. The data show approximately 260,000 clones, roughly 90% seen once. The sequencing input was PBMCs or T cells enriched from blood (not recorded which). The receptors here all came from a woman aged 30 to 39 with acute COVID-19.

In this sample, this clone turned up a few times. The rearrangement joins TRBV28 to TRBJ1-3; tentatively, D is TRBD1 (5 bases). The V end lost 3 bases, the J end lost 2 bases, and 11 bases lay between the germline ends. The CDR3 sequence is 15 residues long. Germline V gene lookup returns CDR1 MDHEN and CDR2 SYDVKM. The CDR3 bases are TGTGCCAGCAGTTTCCCAGGGCTGGCTGGAAACACCATATATTTT. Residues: CASSFPGLAGNTIYF.

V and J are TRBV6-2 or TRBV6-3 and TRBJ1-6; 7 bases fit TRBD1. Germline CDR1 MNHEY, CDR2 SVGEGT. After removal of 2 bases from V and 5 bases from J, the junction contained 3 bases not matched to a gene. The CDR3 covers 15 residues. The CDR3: CASSYADRDNSPLHF. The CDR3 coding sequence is TGTGCCAGCAGTTACGCCGACAGGGATAATTCACCCCTCCACTTT.

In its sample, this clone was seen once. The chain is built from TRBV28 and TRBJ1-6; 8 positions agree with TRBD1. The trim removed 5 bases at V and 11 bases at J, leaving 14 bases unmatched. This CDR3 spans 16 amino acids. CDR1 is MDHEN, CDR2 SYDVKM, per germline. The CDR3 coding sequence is TGTGCCAGCAGTCGCCACCGGACAGGGACATCTCCACCCCTCCACTTT. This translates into CASSRHRTGTSPPLHF.

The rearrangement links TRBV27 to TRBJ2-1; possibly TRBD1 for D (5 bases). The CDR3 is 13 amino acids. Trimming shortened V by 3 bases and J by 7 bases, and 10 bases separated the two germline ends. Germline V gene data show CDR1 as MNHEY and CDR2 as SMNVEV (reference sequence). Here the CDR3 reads CASSLQGANEQFF. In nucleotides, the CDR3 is TGTGCCAGCAGTTTGCAGGGTGCAAATGAGCAGTTCTTC.

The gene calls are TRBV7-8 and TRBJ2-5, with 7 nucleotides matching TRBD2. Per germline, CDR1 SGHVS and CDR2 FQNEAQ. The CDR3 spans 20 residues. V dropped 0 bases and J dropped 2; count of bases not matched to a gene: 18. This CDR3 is CASSLAERLIAGTRQETQYF. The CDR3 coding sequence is TGTGCCAGCAGCTTAGCGGAGCGTTTGATAGCGGGCACCCGGCAAGAGACCCAGTACTTC. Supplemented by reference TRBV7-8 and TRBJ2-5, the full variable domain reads GAGVSQSPRYKVAKRGQDVALRCDPISGHVSLFWYQQALGQGPEFLTYFQNEAQLDKSGLPSDRFFAERPEGSVSTLKIQRTQQEDSAVYLCASSLAERLIAGTRQETQYFGPGTRLLVL.

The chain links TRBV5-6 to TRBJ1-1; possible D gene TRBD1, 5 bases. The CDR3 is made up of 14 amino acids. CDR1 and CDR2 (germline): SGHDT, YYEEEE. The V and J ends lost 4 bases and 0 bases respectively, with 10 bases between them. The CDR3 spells CASSTDRMNTEAFF. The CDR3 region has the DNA TGTGCCAGCAGCACTGACAGAATGAACACTGAAGCTTTCTTT.

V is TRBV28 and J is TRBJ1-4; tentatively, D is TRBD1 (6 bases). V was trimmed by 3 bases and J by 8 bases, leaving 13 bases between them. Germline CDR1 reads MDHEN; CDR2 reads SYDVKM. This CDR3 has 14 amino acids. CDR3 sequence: CASSFGRGREKLFF. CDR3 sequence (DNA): TGTGCCAGCAGTTTCGGCAGGGGAAGGGAAAAACTGTTTTTT.

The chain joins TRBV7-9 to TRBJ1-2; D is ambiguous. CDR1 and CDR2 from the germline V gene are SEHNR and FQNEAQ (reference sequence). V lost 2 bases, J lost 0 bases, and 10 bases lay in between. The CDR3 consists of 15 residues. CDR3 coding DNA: TGTGCCAGCAGCTTATCCGGCGGAACTAACTATGGCTACACCTTC. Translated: CASSLSGGTNYGYTF.

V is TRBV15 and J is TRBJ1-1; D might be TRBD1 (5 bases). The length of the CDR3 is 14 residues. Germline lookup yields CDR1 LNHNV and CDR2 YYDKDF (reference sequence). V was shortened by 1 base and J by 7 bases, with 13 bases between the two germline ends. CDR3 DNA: TGTGCCACCAGCAGAGCCTCTTGGGGGGATGAAGCTTTCTTT. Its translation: CATSRASWGDEAFF.

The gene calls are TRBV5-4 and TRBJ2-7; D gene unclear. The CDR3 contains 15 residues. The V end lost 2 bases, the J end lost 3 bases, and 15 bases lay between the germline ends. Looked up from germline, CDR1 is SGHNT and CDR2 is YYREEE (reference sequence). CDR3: CASSFTGSLNYEQYF. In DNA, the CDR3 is TGTGCCAGCAGCTTTACCGGGTCCTTGAACTACGAGCAGTACTTC.

CDR3 loop: CASSPSDVRGGGTNEKLFF. CDR3 DNA sequence: TGTGCCAGCAGTCCCTCAGATGTACGAGGGGGGGGTACTAATGAAAAACTGTTTTTT. The genes are TRBV28 and TRBJ1-4; the D gene is possibly TRBD1 (6 bases). Germline V gene lookup returns CDR1 MDHEN and CDR2 SYDVKM. The CDR3 totals 19 residues. Trimming removed 5 bases at V and 2 bases at J, with 24 bases between.

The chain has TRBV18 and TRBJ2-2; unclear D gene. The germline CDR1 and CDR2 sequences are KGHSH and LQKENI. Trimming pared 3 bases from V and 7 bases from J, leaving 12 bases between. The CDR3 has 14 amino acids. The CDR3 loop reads CASSPSGTDGELFF. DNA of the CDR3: TGTGCCAGCTCACCGTCGGGTACCGACGGGGAGCTGTTTTTT.

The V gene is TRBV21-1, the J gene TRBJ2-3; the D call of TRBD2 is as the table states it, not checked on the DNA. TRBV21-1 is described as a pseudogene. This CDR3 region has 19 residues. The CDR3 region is CASSTHNPLLAGVADTQYF. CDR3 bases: TGTGCCAGCAGCACCCACAATCCCCTACTAGCGGGAGTGGCAGATACGCAGTATTTT.

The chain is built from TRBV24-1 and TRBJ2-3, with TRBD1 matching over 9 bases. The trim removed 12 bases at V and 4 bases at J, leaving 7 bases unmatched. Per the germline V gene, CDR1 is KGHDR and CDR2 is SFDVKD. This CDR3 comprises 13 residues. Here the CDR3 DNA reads TGTGCCTCCCGGGACAGGGCCGCAGATACGCAGTATTTT. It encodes CASRDRAADTQYF.

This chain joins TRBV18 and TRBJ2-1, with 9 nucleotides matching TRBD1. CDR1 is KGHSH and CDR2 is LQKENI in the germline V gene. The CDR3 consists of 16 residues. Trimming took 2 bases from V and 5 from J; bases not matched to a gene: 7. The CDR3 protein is CASSPTDRGDNNEQFF. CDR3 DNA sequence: TGTGCCAGCTCACCAACCGACAGGGGGGACAACAATGAGCAGTTCTTC.

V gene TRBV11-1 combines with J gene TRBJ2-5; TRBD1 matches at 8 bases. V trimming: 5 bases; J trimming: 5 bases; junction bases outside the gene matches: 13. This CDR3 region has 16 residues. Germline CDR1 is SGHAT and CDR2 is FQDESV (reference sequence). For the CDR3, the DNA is TGTGCCAGCAGCCTTCACGGACAGGGTATTTGGGAGACCCAGTACTTC. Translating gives CASSLHGQGIWETQYF.

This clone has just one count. The DNA of the CDR3 is TGTGCCAGCACCTCCCACTCCTATGGCTACACCTTC. Its translation: CASTSHSYGYTF. The chain has TRBV28 and TRBJ1-2; D call uncertain. V was clipped by 7 bases and J by 4 bases, with 10 bases between them. This CDR3 contains 12 residues. Germline V gives CDR1 MDHEN, CDR2 SYDVKM.

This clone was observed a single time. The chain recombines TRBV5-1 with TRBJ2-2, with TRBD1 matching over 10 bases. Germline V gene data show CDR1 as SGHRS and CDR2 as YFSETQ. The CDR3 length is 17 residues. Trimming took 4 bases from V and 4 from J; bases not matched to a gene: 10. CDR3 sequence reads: CASSIGGTGARTGELFF. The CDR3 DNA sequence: TGCGCCAGCAGCATAGGTGGGACAGGGGCTCGCACCGGGGAGCTGTTTTTT.

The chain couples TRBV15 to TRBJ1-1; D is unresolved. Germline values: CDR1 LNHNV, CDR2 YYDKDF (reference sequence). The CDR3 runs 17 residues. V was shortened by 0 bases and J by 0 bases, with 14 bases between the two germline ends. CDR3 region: CATSRDRSPPMNTEAFF. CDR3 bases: TGTGCCACCAGCAGAGATAGAAGTCCCCCAATGAACACTGAAGCTTTCTTT.

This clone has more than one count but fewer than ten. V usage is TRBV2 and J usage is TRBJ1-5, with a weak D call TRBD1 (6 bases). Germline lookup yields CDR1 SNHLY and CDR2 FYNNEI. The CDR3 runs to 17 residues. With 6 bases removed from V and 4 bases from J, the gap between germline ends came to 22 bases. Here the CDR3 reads CASRSLPSDRPNQPQHF. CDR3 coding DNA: TGTGCCAGCAGGTCGCTCCCTTCCGACAGGCCGAATCAGCCCCAGCATTTT. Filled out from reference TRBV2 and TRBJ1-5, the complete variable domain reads EPEVTQTPSHQVTQMGQEVILRCVPISNHLYFYWYRQILGQKVEFLVSFYNNEISEKSEIFDDQFSVERPDGSNFTLKIRSTKLEDSAMYFCASRSLPSDRPNQPQHFGDGTRLSIL.

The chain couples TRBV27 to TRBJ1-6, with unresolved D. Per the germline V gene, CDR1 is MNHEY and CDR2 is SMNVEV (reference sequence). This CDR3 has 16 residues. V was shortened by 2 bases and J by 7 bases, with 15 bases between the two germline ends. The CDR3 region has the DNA TGTGCCAGCAGTTTAGAAGCCCTAGGGAGGAATTCACCCCTCCACTTT. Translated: CASSLEALGRNSPLHF.

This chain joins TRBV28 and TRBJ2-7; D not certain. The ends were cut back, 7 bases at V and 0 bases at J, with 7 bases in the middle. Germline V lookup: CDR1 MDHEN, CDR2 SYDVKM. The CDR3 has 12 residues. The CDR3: CASTRGSYEQYF. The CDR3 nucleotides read TGTGCCAGCACCCGAGGCTCCTACGAGCAGTACTTC.

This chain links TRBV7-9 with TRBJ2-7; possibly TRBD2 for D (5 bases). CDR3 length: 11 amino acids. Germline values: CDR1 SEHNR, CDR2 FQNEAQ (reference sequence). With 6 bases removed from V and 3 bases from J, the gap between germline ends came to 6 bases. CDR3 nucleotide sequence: TGTGCCAGCAGTGGGAGCTACGAGCAGTACTTC. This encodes CASSGSYEQYF.

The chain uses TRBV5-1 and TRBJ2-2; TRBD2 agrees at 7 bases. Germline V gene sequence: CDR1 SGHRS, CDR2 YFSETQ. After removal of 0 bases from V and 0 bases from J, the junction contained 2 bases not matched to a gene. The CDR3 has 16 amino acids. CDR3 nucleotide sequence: TGCGCCAGCAGCTTGGATGGACTAGCGAACACCGGGGAGCTGTTTTTT. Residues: CASSLDGLANTGELFF. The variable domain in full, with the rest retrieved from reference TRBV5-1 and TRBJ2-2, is KAGVTQTPRYLIKTRGQQVTLSCSPISGHRSVSWYQQTPGQGLQFLFEYFSETQRNKGNFPGRFSGRQFSNSRSEMNVSTLELGDSALYLCASSLDGLANTGELFFGEGSRLTVL.

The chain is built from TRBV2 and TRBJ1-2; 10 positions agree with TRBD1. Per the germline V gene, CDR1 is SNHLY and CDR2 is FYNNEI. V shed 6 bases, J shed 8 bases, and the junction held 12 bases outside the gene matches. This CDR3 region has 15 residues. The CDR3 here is CASRLSETGGVGYTF. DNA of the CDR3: TGTGCCAGCAGGTTGTCCGAGACAGGGGGCGTAGGCTACACCTTC.

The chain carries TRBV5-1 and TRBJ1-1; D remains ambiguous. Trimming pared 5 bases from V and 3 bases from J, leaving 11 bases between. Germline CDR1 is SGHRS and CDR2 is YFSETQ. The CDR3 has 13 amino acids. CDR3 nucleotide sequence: TGCGCCAGCAGTACACAGCAAGACACTGAAGCTTTCTTT. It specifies CASSTQQDTEAFF.

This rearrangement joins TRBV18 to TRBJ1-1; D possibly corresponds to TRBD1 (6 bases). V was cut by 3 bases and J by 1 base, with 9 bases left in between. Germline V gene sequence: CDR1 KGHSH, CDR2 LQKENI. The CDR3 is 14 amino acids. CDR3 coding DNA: TGTGCCAGCTCACCGGGGGGGCAGAACACTGAAGCTTTCTTT. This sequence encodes CASSPGGQNTEAFF. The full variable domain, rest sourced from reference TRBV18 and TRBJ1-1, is NAGVMQNPRHLVRRRGQEARLRCSPMKGHSHVYWYRQLPEEGLKFMVYLQKENIIDESGMPKERFSAEFPKEGPSILRIQQVVRGDSAAYFCASSPGGQNTEAFFGQGTRLTVV.